Listed below are T cell receptor beta chains from one sample, sequenced in a study of T-cell memory formation after mild COVID-19. TCRdb passed the 5' RACE reads through MiXCR, listing each CDR3 protein once. This sample has 350,000 to 500,000 distinct CDR3 sequences, with roughly a quarter found just once. The specimen sequenced was PBMCs or a T cell subset sorted from them (not recorded which). The receptors come from an adult woman who had mild COVID-19 (a few samples of this study predate the infection). Cell type and time point are not known. The CDR3 runs from the conserved cysteine through the conserved F or W.

CDR3aa,v_gene
CATSDLYRLYGYTF,TRBV24-1
CASGQGLARRETQYF,TRBV9
CAISENSGAYEQYF,TRBV10-3
CASSPMQGPVTGELFF,TRBV7-6
CASSLGQGVTDTQYF,TRBV12-3/TRBV12-4
CASSLPGLADYNEQFF,TRBV12-3/TRBV12-4
CASSLSSYNSPLHF,TRBV7-3
CAWRRQGGLSSGANVLTF,TRBV30
CASSLRAGGGETQYF,TRBV7-9
CASSLYRPPSYEQYF,TRBV12-3/TRBV12-4
CASKLAGGPSGRETQYF,TRBV6-2/TRBV6-3